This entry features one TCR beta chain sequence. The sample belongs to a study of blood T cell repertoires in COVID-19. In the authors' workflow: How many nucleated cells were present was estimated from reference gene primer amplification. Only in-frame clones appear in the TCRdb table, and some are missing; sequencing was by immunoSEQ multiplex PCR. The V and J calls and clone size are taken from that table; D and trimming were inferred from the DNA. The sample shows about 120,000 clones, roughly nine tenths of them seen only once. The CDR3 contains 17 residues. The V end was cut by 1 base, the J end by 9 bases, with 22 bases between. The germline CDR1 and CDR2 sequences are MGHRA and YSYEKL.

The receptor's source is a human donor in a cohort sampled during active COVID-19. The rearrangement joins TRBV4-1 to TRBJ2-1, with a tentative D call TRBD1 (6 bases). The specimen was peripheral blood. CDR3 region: CASSQGTAVGLSAEQFF. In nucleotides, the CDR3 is TGCGCCAGCAGCCAAGGGACAGCGGTTGGATTATCTGCTGAGCAGTTCTTC.